This TCR beta chain is drawn from a study of OX40 agonist ivuxolimab in advanced cancers. Study summary: Three individuals attained partial responses, comprising one hepatocellular carcinoma case and two cutaneous melanoma cases. The study, taken as a whole, reports: CD8+ T cells showed, on average, more clonal expansion than CD4+ cells.

TCRdb keeps only in-frame clones here, not all; method: immunoSEQ multiplex PCR. The sample records roughly 100,000 clones, 85% to 90% being singletons. On this clone: Antigen specificity is unknown.

The CDR3 extends over 13 amino acids. Germline V gene data show CDR1 as SGHDN and CDR2 as FVKESK. V dropped 4 bases and J dropped 5 bases, with 11 bases sitting between them. The J gene is TRBJ2-5, the V gene TRBV14, with a weak D call TRBD2 (5 bases). This receptor was obtained from an adult with an advanced solid tumor such as melanoma, head and neck, liver or kidney cancer. Sequenced here: CD4+ or CD8+ T cells sorted from blood, sampled in a trial of the OX40 agonist ivuxolimab. CDR3 protein: CASSPLAWETQYF. The CDR3 DNA is TGTGCCAGCAGCCCGCTAGCTTGGGAGACCCAGTACTTC.